A selection of T cell receptor beta chains follows, all from one sample in a study of CD8+ T cells in alopecia areata. Repertoires were generated with immunoSEQ multiplex PCR, while TCRdb's copy carries only in-frame clones and drops some. In the table there are 90,000 to 100,000 clones, roughly 42% of which are singletons. The sequencing input was CD4+ T cells sorted from blood. The receptors come from a human donor with alopecia areata. Both conserved end residues are part of each CDR3. The order of the fields is J gene, clone size, D gene, V gene, CDR3 protein, CDR3 DNA. D genes are given only for firm matches. Clone size is not always given. Where it is, it says once, few, many or a class for expanded clones.

j_call: TRBJ1-1; clone_size: .; d_call: .; v_call: TRBV7-9; cdr3_aa: CASSLAGVTEAFF; cdr3_nt: TGTGCCAGCAGCTTAGCAGGGGTGACTGAAGCTTTCTTT
j_call: TRBJ2-7; clone_size: .; d_call: .; v_call: TRBV29-1; cdr3_aa: CSVAEPVGWEYF; cdr3_nt: TGCAGCGTTGCGGAGCCGGTGGGATGGGAGTACTTC
j_call: TRBJ2-7; clone_size: few; d_call: .; v_call: TRBV10-3; cdr3_aa: CATKAGILSYEQYF; cdr3_nt: TGTGCCACCAAAGCGGGTATCCTCTCCTACGAGCAGTACTTC
j_call: TRBJ2-1; clone_size: few; d_call: .; v_call: TRBV29-1; cdr3_aa: CSVGSFPRERDEQFF; cdr3_nt: TGCAGCGTTGGGAGTTTCCCCAGAGAAAGAGATGAGCAGTTCTTC
j_call: TRBJ2-4; clone_size: .; d_call: .; v_call: TRBV28; cdr3_aa: CASSSLNSFVAKNIQYF; cdr3_nt: TGTGCCAGCAGTTCCTTGAACAGCTTTGTAGCCAAAAACATTCAGTACTTC
j_call: TRBJ2-1; clone_size: .; d_call: .; v_call: TRBV5-1; cdr3_aa: CASSLSHEQFF; cdr3_nt: TGCGCCAGCAGCTTATCTCATGAGCAGTTCTTC
j_call: TRBJ2-5; clone_size: few; d_call: .; v_call: TRBV7-9; cdr3_aa: CASRPAQGEETQYF; cdr3_nt: TGTGCCAGCAGACCCGCCCAGGGTGAGGAGACCCAGTACTTC
j_call: TRBJ1-2; clone_size: few; d_call: .; v_call: TRBV30; cdr3_aa: CAWKTGEVHTF; cdr3_nt: TGTGCCTGGAAAACGGGGGAGGTCCACACCTTC
j_call: TRBJ2-7; clone_size: .; d_call: .; v_call: TRBV7-2; cdr3_aa: CASSLAGQSYEQYF; cdr3_nt: TGTGCCAGCAGCTTAGCCGGACAGTCCTACGAGCAGTACTTC
j_call: TRBJ2-7; clone_size: .; d_call: .; v_call: TRBV25-1; cdr3_aa: CASSEWNEQYF; cdr3_nt: TGTGCCAGCAGTGAATGGAACGAGCAGTACTTC
j_call: TRBJ2-3; clone_size: .; d_call: .; v_call: TRBV5-1; cdr3_aa: CASSFGDTQYF; cdr3_nt: TGCGCCAGCAGCTTCGGGGATACGCAGTATTTT
j_call: TRBJ1-4; clone_size: few; d_call: .; v_call: TRBV18; cdr3_aa: CASSPLQAGNEKLFF; cdr3_nt: TGTGCCAGCTCACCACTTCAGGCCGGTAATGAAAAACTGTTTTTT
j_call: TRBJ2-7; clone_size: .; d_call: .; v_call: TRBV2; cdr3_aa: CAARDNSYEQYF; cdr3_nt: TGTGCCGCCCGGGACAACTCCTACGAGCAGTACTTC
j_call: TRBJ2-1; clone_size: .; d_call: TRBD2; v_call: TRBV5-1; cdr3_aa: CASSLVSGKNEQFF; cdr3_nt: TGCGCCAGCAGCTTGGTTAGCGGGAAGAATGAGCAGTTCTTC
j_call: TRBJ2-7; clone_size: .; d_call: .; v_call: TRBV29-1; cdr3_aa: CSVGPDIYEQYF; cdr3_nt: TGCAGCGTTGGGCCTGACATCTACGAGCAGTACTTC
j_call: TRBJ2-6; clone_size: few; d_call: .; v_call: TRBV18; cdr3_aa: CASSPPRAETGANVLTF; cdr3_nt: TGTGCCAGCTCACCACCGAGGGCAGAAACAGGGGCCAACGTCCTGACTTTC
j_call: TRBJ2-2; clone_size: few; d_call: TRBD2; v_call: TRBV29-1; cdr3_aa: CSVGLAGDTGELFF; cdr3_nt: TGCAGCGTCGGTCTAGCGGGAGATACCGGGGAGCTGTTTTTT
j_call: TRBJ2-7; clone_size: .; d_call: TRBD2; v_call: TRBV29-1; cdr3_aa: CSVESGGPSYEQYF; cdr3_nt: TGCAGCGTGGAAAGCGGGGGCCCTAGCTACGAGCAGTACTTC
j_call: TRBJ1-2; clone_size: few; d_call: TRBD1; v_call: TRBV29-1; cdr3_aa: CSVSGQANYGYTF; cdr3_nt: TGCAGTGTGAGTGGACAGGCTAACTATGGCTACACCTTC
j_call: TRBJ2-2; clone_size: .; d_call: .; v_call: TRBV2; cdr3_aa: CASSVVTFGELFF; cdr3_nt: TGTGCCAGCAGTGTGGTAACCTTTGGGGAGCTGTTTTTT
j_call: TRBJ2-1; clone_size: few; d_call: TRBD2; v_call: TRBV29-1; cdr3_aa: CSVRLAGDGEQFF; cdr3_nt: TGCAGCGTTCGATTAGCGGGGGATGGTGAGCAGTTCTTC
j_call: TRBJ1-2; clone_size: .; d_call: .; v_call: TRBV11-3; cdr3_aa: CASSLNYGYTF; cdr3_nt: TGTGCCAGCAGCTTAAATTACGGCTACACCTTC
j_call: TRBJ2-5; clone_size: .; d_call: .; v_call: TRBV29-1; cdr3_aa: CSVAPSETQYF; cdr3_nt: TGCAGCGTTGCTCCCTCGGAGACCCAGTACTTC
j_call: TRBJ1-1; clone_size: .; d_call: .; v_call: TRBV20-1; cdr3_aa: CSACPDTEAFF; cdr3_nt: TGCAGTGCTTGCCCGGACACTGAAGCTTTCTTT
j_call: TRBJ1-5; clone_size: .; d_call: .; v_call: TRBV28; cdr3_aa: CASYGGLQPQHF; cdr3_nt: TGTGCCAGCTATGGGGGGCTTCAGCCCCAGCATTTT
j_call: TRBJ2-7; clone_size: few; d_call: TRBD1; v_call: TRBV29-1; cdr3_aa: CSVRGDRDHEQYF; cdr3_nt: TGCAGCGTCAGAGGGGACAGGGACCACGAGCAGTACTTC
j_call: TRBJ2-1; clone_size: .; d_call: .; v_call: TRBV27; cdr3_aa: CASSRYNEQFF; cdr3_nt: TGTGCCAGCAGTCGATACAATGAGCAGTTCTTC
j_call: TRBJ2-6; clone_size: .; d_call: TRBD1; v_call: TRBV29-1; cdr3_aa: CSVGTGSGANVLTF; cdr3_nt: TGCAGCGTTGGGACAGGCTCTGGGGCCAACGTCCTGACTTTC
j_call: TRBJ2-2; clone_size: .; d_call: .; v_call: TRBV29-1; cdr3_aa: CSVIETGNTGELFF; cdr3_nt: TGCAGCGTTATAGAGACAGGAAACACCGGGGAGCTGTTTTTT
j_call: TRBJ1-2; clone_size: .; d_call: TRBD1; v_call: TRBV30; cdr3_aa: CAWSVLRGQGANGYTF; cdr3_nt: TGTGCCTGGAGTGTACTCCGCGGACAGGGGGCCAATGGCTACACCTTC
j_call: TRBJ2-1; clone_size: .; d_call: .; v_call: TRBV4-2; cdr3_aa: CASSQVGRANEQFF; cdr3_nt: TGTGCCAGCAGCCAAGTCGGCCGGGCCAATGAGCAGTTCTTC
j_call: TRBJ2-1; clone_size: .; d_call: .; v_call: TRBV6-5; cdr3_aa: CASSSDTSNEQFF; cdr3_nt: TGTGCCAGCAGTTCGGACACCTCCAATGAGCAGTTCTTC
j_call: TRBJ2-1; clone_size: few; d_call: .; v_call: TRBV29-1; cdr3_aa: CSAGLLNNEQFF; cdr3_nt: TGCAGCGCAGGACTTCTAAACAATGAGCAGTTCTTC
j_call: TRBJ1-2; clone_size: few; d_call: TRBD1; v_call: TRBV29-1; cdr3_aa: CTVRGGNGYTF; cdr3_nt: TGCACAGTAAGAGGGGGCAATGGCTACACCTTC
j_call: TRBJ1-2; clone_size: few; d_call: .; v_call: TRBV4-1; cdr3_aa: CASSQEGHLGYTF; cdr3_nt: TGCGCCAGCAGCCAAGAGGGACACTTGGGCTACACCTTC
j_call: TRBJ2-1; clone_size: few; d_call: .; v_call: TRBV29-1; cdr3_aa: CSTSPRDEGHNEQFF; cdr3_nt: TGCAGCACCTCCCCCCGGGACGAAGGTCACAATGAGCAGTTCTTC
j_call: TRBJ2-5; clone_size: .; d_call: .; v_call: TRBV5-1; cdr3_aa: CASSLVSDQETQYF; cdr3_nt: TGCGCCAGCAGCTTGGTGTCGGATCAAGAGACCCAGTACTTC
j_call: TRBJ1-6; clone_size: .; d_call: .; v_call: TRBV28; cdr3_aa: CASREGVNSPLHF; cdr3_nt: TGTGCCAGCAGGGAGGGGGTTAATTCACCCCTCCACTTT
j_call: TRBJ2-7; clone_size: .; d_call: .; v_call: TRBV27; cdr3_aa: CASSTRPGNYEQYF; cdr3_nt: TGTGCCAGCAGTACCCGACCCGGGAACTACGAGCAGTACTTC
j_call: TRBJ2-1; clone_size: .; d_call: .; v_call: TRBV4-1; cdr3_aa: CASSLLAGEQFF; cdr3_nt: TGCGCCAGCAGCCTCCTTGCAGGCGAGCAGTTCTTC
j_call: TRBJ1-1; clone_size: few; d_call: .; v_call: TRBV7-9; cdr3_aa: CASSFPGTANTEAFF; cdr3_nt: TGTGCCAGCAGCTTTCCCGGGACGGCGAACACTGAAGCTTTCTTT
j_call: TRBJ1-2; clone_size: .; d_call: .; v_call: TRBV30; cdr3_aa: CAEMTANYGYTF; cdr3_nt: TGTGCTGAAATGACGGCTAACTATGGCTACACCTTC
j_call: TRBJ2-1; clone_size: .; d_call: TRBD2; v_call: TRBV29-1; cdr3_aa: CSVGKTSGGINNEQFF; cdr3_nt: TGCAGCGTTGGGAAGACTAGCGGGGGCATAAACAATGAGCAGTTCTTC
j_call: TRBJ2-3; clone_size: .; d_call: .; v_call: TRBV28; cdr3_aa: CASMTPAVSTDTQYF; cdr3_nt: TGTGCCAGCATGACCCCAGCGGTTAGCACAGATACGCAGTATTTT
j_call: TRBJ2-3; clone_size: .; d_call: .; v_call: TRBV7-8; cdr3_aa: CASSLAVRFERDPDTQYF; cdr3_nt: TGTGCCAGCAGCTTAGCGGTCCGGTTTGAGAGGGACCCAGATACGCAGTATTTT
j_call: TRBJ1-4; clone_size: .; d_call: .; v_call: TRBV30; cdr3_aa: CAWSARPKEKLFF; cdr3_nt: TGTGCCTGGAGTGCCCGACCGAAAGAAAAACTGTTTTTT
j_call: TRBJ1-1; clone_size: .; d_call: .; v_call: TRBV29-1; cdr3_aa: CSVFRDGPEAFF; cdr3_nt: TGCAGCGTTTTTAGGGACGGGCCTGAAGCTTTCTTT
j_call: TRBJ2-7; clone_size: few; d_call: .; v_call: TRBV29-1; cdr3_aa: CSVRLHIRGSYEQYF; cdr3_nt: TGCAGCGTTAGACTCCACATCCGGGGCTCCTACGAGCAGTACTTC
j_call: TRBJ2-4; clone_size: medium-sized; d_call: .; v_call: TRBV7-9; cdr3_aa: CASSLSSGNIQYF; cdr3_nt: TGTGCCAGCAGCCTAAGTAGTGGAAACATTCAGTACTTC
j_call: TRBJ1-2; clone_size: .; d_call: .; v_call: TRBV29-1; cdr3_aa: CSLYDRARLGYTF; cdr3_nt: TGCAGCCTGTATGACAGAGCCCGTCTTGGCTACACCTTC
j_call: TRBJ2-4; clone_size: .; d_call: .; v_call: TRBV30; cdr3_aa: CAWSGGHQNIQYF; cdr3_nt: TGTGCCTGGAGCGGAGGGCATCAAAACATTCAGTACTTC
j_call: TRBJ1-5; clone_size: .; d_call: TRBD1; v_call: TRBV29-1; cdr3_aa: CSAGDSLNQPQHF; cdr3_nt: TGCAGCGCGGGGGACAGCCTCAATCAGCCCCAGCATTTT
j_call: TRBJ1-2; clone_size: few; d_call: .; v_call: TRBV2; cdr3_aa: CASTGDYGYTF; cdr3_nt: TGTGCCAGCACTGGGGACTATGGCTACACCTTC
j_call: TRBJ1-2; clone_size: few; d_call: .; v_call: TRBV29-1; cdr3_aa: CSVGANYGYTF; cdr3_nt: TGCAGCGTTGGTGCGAACTATGGCTACACCTTC